Listed below are T cell receptor beta chains from one sample, sequenced in a study of T-cell reconstitution after alpha-beta-depleted transplantation in children. TCRdb fed the PCR reads into MiXCR, producing one record per CDR3 protein. The data show 450,000 to 600,000 distinct CDR3 sequences, with around 16% seen just once and 2.5% to 4% held by the top ten. Sequencing used PBMCs from the stem cell graft donor, obtained from the stem cell graft. These TCRs come from a human donor who donated a stem cell graft to a child with acute lymphoblastic leukemia. The CDR3 runs from the conserved cysteine through the conserved F or W. The D gene is left open where the match is weak. Size is omitted from some rows. Given values are once, few, many or a class for expanded clones.

d_call	clone_size	j_call	v_call	cdr3_nt	cdr3_aa
-	-	TRBJ2-1	TRBV29-1	TGCAGCGTTGAATATGGCACCCAGACCTACAATGAGCAGTTCTTC	CSVEYGTQTYNEQFF
TRBD2	-	TRBJ2-5	TRBV20-1	TGCAGTGCTAGGGGAACTAGCGACCACGAGACCCAGTACTTC	CSARGTSDHETQYF
TRBD1	-	TRBJ2-3	TRBV7-3	TGTGCCAGCAGCCCTCGGACAGGGGGGGACACAGATACGCAGTATTTT	CASSPRTGGDTDTQYF
TRBD2	-	TRBJ2-7	TRBV5-5	TGTGCCAGCAAAGAGGCGGGAGGGCGACTAGAGCAGTACTTC	CASKEAGGRLEQYF
-	few	TRBJ2-7	TRBV18	TGTGCCAGCTCACCACCACGGGGACTGACGTCCTACGAGCAGTACTTC	CASSPPRGLTSYEQYF
TRBD2	many	TRBJ2-3	TRBV7-8	TGTGCCAGCAGCTCCGGACTAGCGGGAGGGCCAGATACGCAGTATTTT	CASSSGLAGGPDTQYF
-	-	TRBJ2-3	TRBV10-3	TGTGCCATCAGGGGACGGAGAGACACCACAGATACGCAGTATTTT	CAIRGRRDTTDTQYF
TRBD2	few	TRBJ2-1	TRBV5-1	TGCGCCAGCAGCTTGATCGGCACTAGCGGGCCCTTCTACAATGAGCAGTTCTTC	CASSLIGTSGPFYNEQFF
TRBD1	-	TRBJ1-5	TRBV5-1	TGCGCCAGCAGCTTGGGGACAGGGGGGGAAAATCAGCCCCAGCATTTT	CASSLGTGGENQPQHF
-	-	TRBJ1-1	TRBV27	TGTGCCAGCAGTTCACCCAGTGTGGAAAACACTGAAGCTTTCTTT	CASSSPSVENTEAFF
TRBD2	few	TRBJ2-1	TRBV5-5	TGTGCCAGCAGCGGAGCTAGCGGGCGGCAGTTCTTC	CASSGASGRQFF
-	-	TRBJ1-1	TRBV12-3/TRBV12-4	TGTGCCAGCAGGCCCGCAACCGCGGTTCACACTGAAGCTTTCTTT	CASRPATAVHTEAFF
TRBD2	few	TRBJ2-5	TRBV6-5	TGTGCCAGCAGTTACCTAGGGACTAGCGGGCAAGAGACCCAGTACTTC	CASSYLGTSGQETQYF
TRBD1	many	TRBJ2-3	TRBV5-1	TGCGCCAGCAGCTCGACAGGGCCAGATACGCAGTATTTT	CASSSTGPDTQYF
TRBD2	-	TRBJ2-3	TRBV10-3	TGTGCCTCAGGGGCTAGCGGGAGGGTTGTCACAGATACGCAGTATTTT	CASGASGRVVTDTQYF
-	many	TRBJ2-2	TRBV20-1	TGCAGTGCTAGTGACAGGAACACCGGGGAGCTGTTTTTT	CSASDRNTGELFF
TRBD2	many	TRBJ2-3	TRBV6-4	TGTGCCAGCAGTAAAGCGGGAGGCACAGATACGCAGTATTTT	CASSKAGGTDTQYF
-	-	TRBJ2-5	TRBV18	TGTGCCAGCTCACGCCGTAAGAGGGAGGCGGAGACCCAGTACTTC	CASSRRKREAETQYF
-	few	TRBJ2-7	TRBV9	TGTGCCAGCAGCCCCTTAGGGGGGAGACCCTACGAGCAGTACTTC	CASSPLGGRPYEQYF
-	-	TRBJ2-1	TRBV20-1	TGCAGTGCTGACCCGGGGAATGAGCAGTTCTTC	CSADPGNEQFF